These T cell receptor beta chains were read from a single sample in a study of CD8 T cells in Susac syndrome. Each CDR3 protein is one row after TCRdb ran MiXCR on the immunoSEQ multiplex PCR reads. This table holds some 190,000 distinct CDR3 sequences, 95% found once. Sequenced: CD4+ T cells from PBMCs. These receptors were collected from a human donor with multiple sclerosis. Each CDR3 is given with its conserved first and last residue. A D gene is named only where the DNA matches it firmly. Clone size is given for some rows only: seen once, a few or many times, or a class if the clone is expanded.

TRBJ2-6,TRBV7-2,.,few,TGTGCCAGCAGCTTAGGATTACAGGTGGCCGGGGCCAACGTCCTGACTTTC,CASSLGLQVAGANVLTF
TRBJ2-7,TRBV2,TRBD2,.,TGTGCCAGCAGTGTGATGAGTAGCGGGGCTTACGAGCAGTACTTC,CASSVMSSGAYEQYF
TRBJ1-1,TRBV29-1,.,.,TGCAGCGTGGCCTACAGCACTGAAGCTTTCTTT,CSVAYSTEAFF
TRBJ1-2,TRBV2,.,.,TGTGCCAGCAGTGACTATGGCTACACCTTC,CASSDYGYTF
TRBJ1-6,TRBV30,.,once,TGTGCCTGGAGTGTTGGGCAGGGAGACTCACCCCTCCACTTT,CAWSVGQGDSPLHF
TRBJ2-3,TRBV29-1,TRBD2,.,TGCAGCGTTGAAGATTGGCAGGCGGGGGGCACAGATACGCAGTATTTT,CSVEDWQAGGTDTQYF
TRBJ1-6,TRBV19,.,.,TGTGCCAGTAAGGCAACCGGTACTGGGACGGTCGGCTCCTATAATTCACCCCTCCACTTT,CASKATGTGTVGSYNSPLHF
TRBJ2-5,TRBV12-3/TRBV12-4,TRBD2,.,TGTGCCAGCAGTCCTCGACTAGCGTGGACGGATGAGACCCAGTACTTC,CASSPRLAWTDETQYF
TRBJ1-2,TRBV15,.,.,TGTGCCACCAGCCTGGATCCTAACTATGGCTACACCTTC,CATSLDPNYGYTF
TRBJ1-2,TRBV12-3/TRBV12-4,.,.,TGTGCCAGCACCCACTGGTCGGTAAACTATGGCTACACCTTC,CASTHWSVNYGYTF
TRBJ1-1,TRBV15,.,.,TGTGCCACCAGTCGATCGGTCACTGAAGCTTTCTTT,CATSRSVTEAFF
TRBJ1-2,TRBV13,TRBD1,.,TGTGCCAGCAGCCGTCTAGGGACAGGGGCTGGCTACACCTTC,CASSRLGTGAGYTF
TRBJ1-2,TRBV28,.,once,TGTGCCAGCAGTACCTCCAGATTAGCTAACTATGGCTACACCTTC,CASSTSRLANYGYTF
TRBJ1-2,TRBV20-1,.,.,TGCAGTGCACTCACCGGGATTAACTATGGCTACACCTTC,CSALTGINYGYTF
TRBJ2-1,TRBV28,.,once,TGTGCCAGCACAACCTACAATGAGCAGTTCTTC,CASTTYNEQFF
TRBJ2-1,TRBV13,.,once,TGTGCCAGCAGCATCCGTACGAGCCGCTCCTACAATGAGCAGTTCTTC,CASSIRTSRSYNEQFF